The 27 T cell receptor beta chains reported below all come from one sample, sequenced in a study of cytomegalovirus exposure and HLA in healthy donors. Primers included in the PCR were 60 Vbeta and 13 Jbeta primers. The assay was immunoSEQ multiplex PCR, and TCRdb's table has in-frame clones only and misses some. The data hold fewer than 120,000 clones, with approximately 82% observed a single time. Sample: PBMCs. These receptors all come from a man aged 30 to 39 in good health and CMV-seropositive.

This chain uses TRBV7-3 with TRBJ2-2; no firm D call. Per the germline V gene, CDR1 is SGHTA and CDR2 is FQGTGA. V lost 7 bases to trimming and J lost 0 bases, with 12 bases between them. The CDR3 is 15 residues long. The CDR3 nucleotides are TGTGCCAGCACCCCCAGATCCGCGAACACCGGGGAGCTGTTTTTT. It translates to CASTPRSANTGELFF.

The chain is built from TRBV11-2 and TRBJ1-5, with TRBD1 as a possible D gene (6 bases). V dropped 2 bases and J dropped 0 bases, with 14 bases sitting between them. Per the germline V gene, CDR1 is SGHAT and CDR2 is FQNNGV. The CDR3 loop spans 17 amino acids. CDR3 protein: CASSLWAGADSNQPQHF. DNA for the CDR3: TGTGCCAGCAGCTTATGGGCGGGGGCCGATAGCAATCAGCCCCAGCATTTT.

This sequence joins TRBV28 and TRBJ2-5; TRBD1 might be the D (5 bases). Per germline, CDR1 MDHEN and CDR2 SYDVKM. V gave up 6 bases and J gave up 0 bases, with 17 bases separating them. This CDR3 contains 16 residues. In nucleotides, the CDR3 is TGTGCCAGCAGCGGCAGTGGGCAGGGCTACCAAGAGACCCAGTACTTC. Translated: CASSGSGQGYQETQYF.

The chain combines TRBV6-1 with TRBJ2-1; TRBD2 matches at 12 bases. Per the germline V gene, CDR1 is MNHNS and CDR2 is SASEGT. Trimming took 10 bases from V and 4 from J; bases not matched to a gene: 8. The CDR3 sequence is 15 residues long. The CDR3 loop reads CATVLAGGQYNEQFF. As DNA, the CDR3 is TGTGCCACCGTACTAGCGGGGGGACAATACAATGAGCAGTTCTTC.

The chain has TRBV6-1 and TRBJ2-7; TRBD2 matches 7 bases. This CDR3 has 14 residues. Germline values: CDR1 MNHNS, CDR2 SASEGT. J was trimmed by 2 bases and V by 7 bases; bases with no gene match: 8. Here the CDR3 reads CASNMGGDAYEQYF. In DNA form, the CDR3 reads TGTGCCAGCAATATGGGGGGGGACGCCTACGAGCAGTACTTC.

J is TRBJ2-1 and V is TRBV5-4; TRBD2 aligns across 7 bases. The germline gives CDR1 SGHNT, CDR2 YYREEE (reference sequence). The CDR3 consists of 16 residues. The V segment lost 6 bases and the J segment 1 base; nucleotides outside the gene matches: 10. CDR3 sequence: CASTPIGGISYNEQFF. The CDR3 DNA is TGTGCCAGCACCCCAATCGGGGGGATTTCCTACAATGAGCAGTTCTTC.

The CDR3: CASSLGLAPVSTDTQYF. The CDR3 region has the DNA TGTGCCAGCAGCTTGGGACTAGCCCCAGTTAGCACAGATACGCAGTATTTT. The genes are TRBV7-2 and TRBJ2-3; TRBD2 matches 9 bases. From germline, CDR1 is SGHTA and CDR2 FQGNSA. The CDR3 has 17 amino acids. With 3 bases clipped from V and 0 bases from J, the junction kept 7 bases outside the gene matches. Using reference TRBV7-2 and TRBJ2-3 for the parts outside the CDR3, the full variable domain is GAGVSQSPSNKVTEKGKDVELRCDPISGHTALYWYRQSLGQGLEFLIYFQGNSAPDKSGLPSDRFSAERTGGSVSTLTIQRTQQEDSAVYLCASSLGLAPVSTDTQYFGPGTRLTVL.

Only a few counts were recorded for this clone. V and J are TRBV14 and TRBJ1-2, with 7 bases fitting TRBD1. The V segment lost 3 bases and the J segment 5 bases; nucleotides outside the gene matches: 9. Germline V gene data show CDR1 as SGHDN and CDR2 as FVKESK. The CDR3 is 15 amino acids. The CDR3 here is CASSQTPGQPYGYTF. CDR3 nucleotide sequence: TGTGCCAGCAGCCAGACCCCGGGACAGCCTTATGGCTACACCTTC.

This rearrangement joins TRBV5-6 to TRBJ2-7; D perhaps matches TRBD1 (5 bases). This CDR3 spans 15 amino acids. The germline CDR1 and CDR2 sequences are SGHDT and YYEEEE. Trimming cost V 0 bases and J 2 bases, with 12 bases left between them. This CDR3 reads CASSLGQNPTYEQYF. The CDR3 nucleotides read TGTGCCAGCAGCTTGGGACAGAACCCTACCTACGAGCAGTACTTC. The full variable domain, rest sourced from reference TRBV5-6 and TRBJ2-7, is DAGVTQSPTHLIKTRGQQVTLRCSPKSGHDTVSWYQQALGQGPQFIFQYYEEEERQRGNFPDRFSGHQFPNYSSELNVNALLLGDSALYLCASSLGQNPTYEQYFGPGTRLTVT.

This chain uses TRBV19 with TRBJ2-7, with 7 bases matching TRBD1. V lost 3 bases and J lost 2; bases outside the gene matches: 7. The length of the CDR3 is 15 residues. CDR1 and CDR2 from the germline V gene are LNHDA and SQIVND (reference sequence). The CDR3 DNA reads as TGTGCCAGTAGTATCCGCCCCGACAGGGCCTACGAGCAGTACTTC. Amino acid sequence: CASSIRPDRAYEQYF.

This clone was observed a handful of times. The chain couples TRBV10-1 to TRBJ1-4; 10 positions match TRBD1. CDR1 WNHNN and CDR2 SYGVQD come from the germline V gene (reference sequence). V gave up 0 bases and J gave up 8 bases; unmatched junction bases: 6. There are 16 residues in the CDR3. CDR3 region: CASSESTGQGTEKLFF. The CDR3 nucleotides are TGCGCCAGCAGTGAGTCGACGGGACAGGGGACCGAAAAACTGTTTTTT.

This clone was counted a few times. This sample also contains other DNA sequences that code for the same CDR3. The chain employs TRBV18 and TRBJ2-1; the D gene is possibly TRBD1 (5 bases). CDR1 is KGHSH and CDR2 is LQKENI in the germline V gene. V was cut by 1 base and J by 9 bases, with 7 bases left in between. This CDR3 comprises 12 residues. CDR3 nucleotide sequence: TGTGCCAGCTCACCACAAGGGGTTGAGCAGTTCTTC. It codes for CASSPQGVEQFF.

Regarding this clone: A read error may produce the germline difference seen at one junction end. The V call is TRBV6-1, the J call TRBJ1-5; D possibly corresponds to TRBD1 (6 bases). Germline lookup yields CDR1 MNHNS and CDR2 SASEGT. The CDR3 extends over 15 amino acids. The CDR3 DNA reads TGTGCCAGCAGGGAAGACAGGCTATCAGGTCAGCCCCAGCATTTT. As protein: CASREDRLSGQPQHF.

This clone was seen a handful of times. This chain connects TRBV5-1 to TRBJ2-6; D possibly corresponds to TRBD2 (7 bases). This CDR3 is 17 amino acids long. The V and J ends lost 1 base and 4 bases respectively, with 15 bases between them. CDR1 and CDR2 (germline): SGHRS, YFSETQ. The CDR3 DNA reads as TGCGCCAGCAGCTTGTACCGGGGGGCAACCGGGGCCAACGTCCTGACTTTC. It encodes CASSLYRGATGANVLTF.

The chain has TRBV5-4 and TRBJ2-2; 9 nucleotides align to TRBD2. From germline, CDR1 is SGHNT and CDR2 YYREEE (reference sequence). J lost 5 bases, V lost 0 bases, and 5 bases had no gene match. The CDR3 has 16 residues. Here the CDR3 DNA reads TGTGCCAGCAGCTTGGGCTCGAGCGGGGGGACCGGGGAGCTGTTTTTT. Translating gives CASSLGSSGGTGELFF.

The V and J genes are TRBV9 and TRBJ2-7; TRBD1 agrees at 9 bases. V dropped 4 bases and J dropped 3; count of bases not matched to a gene: 8. The V gene's germline CDR1 is SGDLS and CDR2 YYNGEE. The CDR3 runs 15 residues. The CDR3 sequence: CASSPGQGTHYEQYF. CDR3 DNA sequence: TGTGCCAGCAGCCCGGGACAGGGAACTCACTACGAGCAGTACTTC.

The J gene is TRBJ2-7, the V gene TRBV5-6, with 8 bases identical to TRBD1. The V gene end was trimmed by 2 bases and the J gene end by 2 bases; junction bases not matched to a gene: 6. The length of the CDR3 is 15 residues. Germline lookup yields CDR1 SGHDT and CDR2 YYEEEE. The CDR3 sequence: CASSFPGQETYEQYF. CDR3 DNA: TGTGCCAGCAGCTTTCCGGGACAGGAAACCTACGAGCAGTACTTC.

The chain couples TRBV5-6 to TRBJ2-1; 7 nucleotides line up with TRBD1. The CDR3 has 16 residues. Unmatched junction bases numbered 11, after V lost 4 bases and J lost 4 bases. From germline, CDR1 is SGHDT and CDR2 YYEEEE. The CDR3 spells CASSPWNRGSYNEQFF. The CDR3 nucleotides are TGTGCCAGCAGCCCATGGAACAGGGGATCATACAATGAGCAGTTCTTC.

This chain links TRBV19 with TRBJ2-1; D is perhaps TRBD2 (5 bases). V gave up 3 bases and J gave up 0 bases, with 6 bases separating them. Germline CDR1 reads LNHDA; CDR2 reads SQIVND (reference sequence). There are 14 residues in the CDR3. The CDR3 DNA sequence: TGTGCCAGTAGTATGGGGAGCTCCTACAATGAGCAGTTCTTC. Encoded protein: CASSMGSSYNEQFF.

J is TRBJ1-4 and V is TRBV19, with D possibly TRBD1 on 6 matching bases. The CDR3 covers 15 residues. Germline loops: CDR1 LNHDA, CDR2 SQIVND (reference sequence). V was pared by 6 bases and J by 4 bases, with 15 bases between. The CDR3 protein is CASRALGGGNEKLFF. DNA for the CDR3: TGTGCCAGTAGAGCCTTGGGAGGGGGTAATGAAAAACTGTTTTTT.

This clone was observed a single time. The V call is TRBV6-1, the J call TRBJ2-7; 9 positions match TRBD2. Germline trimming cut 0 bases from V and 0 bases from J; bases unmatched to any gene: 0. Per the germline V gene, CDR1 is MNHNS and CDR2 is SASEGT. The CDR3 runs to 15 residues. Here the CDR3 DNA reads TGTGCCAGCAGTGAAGCTAGCGGGGGCTCCTACGAGCAGTACTTC. It yields the protein CASSEASGGSYEQYF.

Only a few counts were recorded for this clone. V is TRBV5-4 and J is TRBJ2-7, with D maybe TRBD2 (7 bases). CDR1 and CDR2 from the germline V gene are SGHNT and YYREEE (reference sequence). The CDR3 has 15 residues. V lost 0 bases and J lost 6, with 16 bases in between. In DNA form, the CDR3 reads TGTGCCAGCAGCTTGGCGGGGGGCACGTCTGTCGAGCAGTACTTC. This codes for CASSLAGGTSVEQYF.

The rearrangement links TRBV2 to TRBJ2-2; D is possibly TRBD2 (7 bases). Trimming shortened V by 6 bases and J by 0 bases, and 14 bases separated the two germline ends. There are 16 residues in the CDR3. Germline V gene sequence: CDR1 SNHLY, CDR2 FYNNEI. CDR3: CASSEGGWSNTGELFF. CDR3 coding DNA: TGTGCCAGCAGCGAGGGGGGGTGGTCGAACACCGGGGAGCTGTTTTTT.

This clone was seen a few times. The chain uses TRBV7-9 and TRBJ1-2; D not certain. The CDR3 extends over 12 amino acids. The V end lost 5 bases, the J end lost 7 bases, and 11 bases lay between the germline ends. Germline loops: CDR1 SEHNR, CDR2 FQNEAQ (reference sequence). CDR3 coding DNA: TGTGCCAGCAGCCACACAGCTTCTGGCTACACCTTC. Amino acids: CASSHTASGYTF.

The rearrangement joins TRBV19 to TRBJ2-7; tentative D call: TRBD2 (7 bases). Germline CDR1 and CDR2: LNHDA and SQIVND (reference sequence). CDR3 length equals 15 residues. The ends were cut back, 6 bases at V and 2 bases at J, with 17 bases in the middle. The CDR3 reads CASSTAAGGPYEQYF. The CDR3 DNA reads TGTGCCAGTAGCACCGCCGCCGGGGGGCCCTACGAGCAGTACTTC. The full variable domain, with the rest looked up from reference TRBV19 and TRBJ2-7, is DGGITQSPKYLFRKEGQNVTLSCEQNLNHDAMYWYRQDPGQGLRLIYYSQIVNDFQKGDIAEGYSVSREKKESFPLTVTSAQKNPTAFYLCASSTAAGGPYEQYFGPGTRLTVT.

The J gene is TRBJ1-1, the V gene TRBV5-5; D possibly corresponds to TRBD1 (5 bases). The CDR3 has 14 residues. V dropped 4 bases and J dropped 1 base, with 11 bases sitting between them. Germline V lookup: CDR1 SGHKS, CDR2 YYEKEE (reference sequence). The CDR3 nucleotides read TGTGCCAGCAGCCTGGGCGACAGGAACACTGAAGCTTTCTTT. Residues: CASSLGDRNTEAFF.

The J gene is TRBJ2-7, the V gene TRBV6-5, with 9 bases that match TRBD1. There are 15 residues in the CDR3. J lost 7 bases, V lost 4 bases, and 11 bases had no gene match. The germline V gene encodes CDR1 MNHEY and CDR2 SVGAGI. The CDR3: CASSFTTGGSGEQYF. CDR3 DNA sequence: TGTGCCAGCAGTTTTACTACAGGGGGCTCAGGGGAGCAGTACTTC.